Described below is a single T cell receptor (beta chain) sequence and its context. These data belong to a study of blood T cell repertoires in COVID-19. Using immunoSEQ multiplex PCR, the repertoire was profiled, and TCRdb retains in-frame clones only, with some absent. The sample carries around 71,000 clones, about 83% recorded once. The specimen was peripheral blood. This clonotype was sampled from a young man with COVID-19, enrolled during active disease.

The CDR3 DNA follows: TGTGCCAGCAGCTTTGACAGGGAGGACCCGTTCTATGGCTACACCTTC. Protein product: CASSFDREDPFYGYTF. This chain connects TRBV7-3 to TRBJ1-2, with 7 nucleotides matching TRBD1. The CDR3 sequence is 16 residues long. Germline assignment: CDR1 SGHTA and CDR2 FQGTGA. V trimming: 3 bases; J trimming: 4 bases; junction bases outside the gene matches: 11.